This T cell receptor (beta chain) was recovered during a study of blood T cell repertoires in COVID-19. Across the study: From the United States, Italy and Spain came samples of acute and convalescent COVID-19. In each case, the material was cDNA or gDNA derived from T cells, B-cell-depleted T cells, or PBMCs.

Data came from immunoSEQ multiplex PCR; TCRdb stores just in-frame clones and leaves some out. Altogether about 260,000 clones are present, around 90% being singletons, with the ten largest covering 3%. Those who participated ranged in age from 18 to 89 years and resided in about two dozen US areas. Cohort 3 recovery required two negative PCRs, clearance, or symptom resolution. Per germline, CDR1 LGHDT and CDR2 YNNKEL (reference sequence). V lost 3 bases to trimming and J lost 3 bases; unmatched junction nucleotides: 9. This CDR3 is built from 16 residues. The receptor comes from a woman between 45 and 65 years old who had recovered from COVID-19. V usage is TRBV3-1 (or the pseudogene TRBV3-2) and J usage is TRBJ2-5; 8 nucleotides agree with TRBD1. Sequenced: PBMCs or T cells enriched from blood (not recorded which). CDR3 in amino acids: CASSQRTGKEEETQYF. The CDR3 bases are TGTGCCAGCAGCCAGAGGACAGGGAAGGAGGAAGAGACCCAGTACTTC.